This is a list of T cell receptor beta chains from one sample in a study of OX40 agonist ivuxolimab in advanced cancers. The table came from immunoSEQ multiplex PCR; TCRdb's copy has only in-frame clones and leaves some out. The sample has 45,000 to 65,000 clones; roughly 79% are singletons. The material sequenced was CD4+ or CD8+ T cells sorted from blood, taken in a trial of the OX40 agonist ivuxolimab. These receptors came from an adult with an advanced solid tumor such as melanoma, head and neck, liver or kidney cancer. Both conserved end residues are part of each CDR3. A D gene is named only where the DNA matches it firmly. Only part of the rows carry a size: once, few, many, or a class if the clone is expanded.

v_gene	d_gene	j_gene	abundance	CDR3nt	CDR3aa
TRBV27	TRBD2	TRBJ2-1	-	TGTGCCAGCAGTTACCCTAGCGGGAGGGCCTCCCATGAGCAGTTCTTC	CASSYPSGRASHEQFF
TRBV5-1	-	TRBJ2-3	-	TGCGCCAGCAGCCCCCGGCGAGCTTCAGGGGATACGCAGTATTTT	CASSPRRASGDTQYF
TRBV7-2	TRBD1	TRBJ1-1	-	TGTGCCAGCAGCATACGACAGGGCCCGAACACTGAAGCTTTCTTT	CASSIRQGPNTEAFF
TRBV5-4	-	TRBJ2-7	few	TGTGCCAGCAGCTTGGGGGCGGCAGAATACTACGAGCAGTACTTC	CASSLGAAEYYEQYF
TRBV9	TRBD1	TRBJ1-3	-	TGTGCCAGCAGCGCCCGAGGGGACAGGGCTGGAAACACCATATATTTT	CASSARGDRAGNTIYF
TRBV5-1	TRBD2	TRBJ2-4	-	TGCGCCAGCAGCTTCGCTAGCGGGAATTCGGCCAAAAACATTCAGTACTTC	CASSFASGNSAKNIQYF
TRBV9	TRBD1	TRBJ2-7	-	TGTGCCAGCAGCGTAGGGCCAGGGGGTACTTCCTACGAGCAGTACTTC	CASSVGPGGTSYEQYF
TRBV11-2	-	TRBJ2-7	-	TGTGCCAGCAGCTTTGGTGCGACAAAGGACGACTTC	CASSFGATKDDF
TRBV5-1	TRBD1	TRBJ1-4	-	TGCGCCAGCAGCCTCCGGACAGGGGTCGAAAAACTGTTTTTT	CASSLRTGVEKLFF
TRBV18	TRBD1	TRBJ2-3	-	TGTGCCAGCTCACCAGGACAGGGGGGAGCAGATACGCAGTATTTT	CASSPGQGGADTQYF
TRBV10-2	TRBD1	TRBJ2-2	few	TGCGCCAGCAGGGGGGACAGGCTCACCGGGGAGCTGTTTTTT	CASRGDRLTGELFF
TRBV25-1	-	TRBJ2-7	-	TGTGCCAGCAGTGATTCCTGGCAGGGCGAGCAGTACTTC	CASSDSWQGEQYF
TRBV29-1	-	TRBJ2-1	-	TGCAGCGTTGAGGGAGGACTTACCTACAATGAGCAGTTCTTC	CSVEGGLTYNEQFF
TRBV19	-	TRBJ2-2	-	TGTGCCAGTAGTAGACAGACGAACACCGGGGAGCTGTTTTTT	CASSRQTNTGELFF
TRBV28	TRBD2	TRBJ2-1	-	TGTGCCAGCAGTCCCGCCGGGACCGGGAGGGCCTCCAATGAGCAGTTCTTC	CASSPAGTGRASNEQFF
TRBV2	-	TRBJ1-3	-	TGTGCCAGCAGTACCACAGGAATCTCTGGAAACACCATATATTTT	CASSTTGISGNTIYF
TRBV5-1	-	TRBJ1-4	-	TGCGCCAGCAGCCCTGGGGGTGGTGCTGCAACTAATGAAAAACTGTTTTTT	CASSPGGGAATNEKLFF
TRBV4-1	-	TRBJ2-1	few	TGCGCCAGCAGCCAAGATCCCCGGGAGAGGTACAATGAGCAGTTCTTC	CASSQDPRERYNEQFF
TRBV29-1	-	TRBJ1-1	-	TGCAGCGCCCGGGGGGGCGAAGGAACTGAAGCTTTCTTT	CSARGGEGTEAFF
TRBV6-5	-	TRBJ2-1	-	TGTGCCAGCAGTAGCTCGAGCTCCTACAATGAGCAGTTCTTC	CASSSSSSYNEQFF
TRBV12-5	TRBD1	TRBJ2-7	once	TGTGCTAGTGGTTCCGGGACAGGGGTTTACGAGCAGTACTTC	CASGSGTGVYEQYF
TRBV6-4	-	TRBJ1-2	-	TGTGCCAGCAGTCGGGCCTCAAACTATGGCTACACCTTC	CASSRASNYGYTF
TRBV10-1	TRBD2	TRBJ2-1	-	TGCGCCAGCAGTGAACCGGGACTAGCGGCGAACAATGAGCAGTTCTTC	CASSEPGLAANNEQFF